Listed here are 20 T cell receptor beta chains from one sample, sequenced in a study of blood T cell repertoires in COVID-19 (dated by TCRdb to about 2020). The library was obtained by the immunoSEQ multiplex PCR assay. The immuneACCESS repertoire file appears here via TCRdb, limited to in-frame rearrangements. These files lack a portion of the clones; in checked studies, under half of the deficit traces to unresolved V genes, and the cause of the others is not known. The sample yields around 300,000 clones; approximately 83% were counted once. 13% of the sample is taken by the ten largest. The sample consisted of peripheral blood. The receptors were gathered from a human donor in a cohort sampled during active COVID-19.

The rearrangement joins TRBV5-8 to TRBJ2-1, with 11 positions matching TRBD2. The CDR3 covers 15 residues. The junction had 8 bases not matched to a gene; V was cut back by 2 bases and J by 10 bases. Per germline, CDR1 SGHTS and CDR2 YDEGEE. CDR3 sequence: CASSFEKLAGEEQFF. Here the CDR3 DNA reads TGTGCCAGCAGCTTCGAGAAACTAGCGGGAGAGGAGCAGTTCTTC.

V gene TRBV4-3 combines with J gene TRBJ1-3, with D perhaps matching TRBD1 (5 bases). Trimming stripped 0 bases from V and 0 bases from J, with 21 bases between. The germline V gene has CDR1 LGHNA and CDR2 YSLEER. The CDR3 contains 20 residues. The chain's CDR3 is CASSQESQGYYVGSGNTIYF. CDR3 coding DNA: TGCGCCAGCAGCCAAGAAAGCCAGGGCTATTACGTTGGCTCTGGAAACACCATATATTTT.

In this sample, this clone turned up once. The CDR3 DNA reads TGTGCCAGCAGTGCCCAGGGGGGACAGGTTAATTCACCCCTCCACTTT. This translates into CASSAQGGQVNSPLHF. J is TRBJ1-6 and V is TRBV2; 8 bases are a match to TRBD1. Per the germline V gene, CDR1 is SNHLY and CDR2 is FYNNEI. J was trimmed by 6 bases and V by 4 bases; bases with no gene match: 8. This CDR3 region has 16 residues. The full variable domain, in which reference TRBV2 and TRBJ1-6 provide the parts outside the CDR3, is EPEVTQTPSHQVTQMGQEVILRCVPISNHLYFYWYRQILGQKVEFLVSFYNNEISEKSEIFDDQFSVERPDGSNFTLKIRSTKLEDSAMYFCASSAQGGQVNSPLHFGNGTRLTVT.

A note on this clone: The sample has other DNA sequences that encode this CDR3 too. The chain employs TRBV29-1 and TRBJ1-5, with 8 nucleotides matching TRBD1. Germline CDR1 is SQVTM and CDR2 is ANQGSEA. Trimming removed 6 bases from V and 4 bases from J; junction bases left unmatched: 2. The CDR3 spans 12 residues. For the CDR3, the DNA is TGCAGCGTCGGGACAGGTAATCAGCCCCAGCATTTT. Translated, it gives CSVGTGNQPQHF. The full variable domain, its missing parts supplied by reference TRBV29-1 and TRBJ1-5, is SAVISQKPSRDICQRGTSLTIQCQVDSQVTMMFWYRQQPGQSLTLIATANQGSEATYESGFVIDKFPISRPNLTFSTLTVSNMSPEDSSIYLCSVGTGNQPQHFGDGTRLSIL.

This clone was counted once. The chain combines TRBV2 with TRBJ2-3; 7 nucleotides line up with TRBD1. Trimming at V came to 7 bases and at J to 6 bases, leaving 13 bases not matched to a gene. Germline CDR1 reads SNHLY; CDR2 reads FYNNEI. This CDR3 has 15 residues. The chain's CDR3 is CASNRQGTSSDTQYF. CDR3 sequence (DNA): TGTGCCAGCAATAGACAGGGAACGAGCTCTGATACGCAGTATTTT. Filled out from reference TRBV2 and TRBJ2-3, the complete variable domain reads EPEVTQTPSHQVTQMGQEVILRCVPISNHLYFYWYRQILGQKVEFLVSFYNNEISEKSEIFDDQFSVERPDGSNFTLKIRSTKLEDSAMYFCASNRQGTSSDTQYFGPGTRLTVL.

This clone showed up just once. This CDR3 is CASSSRLAGRYEQYF. For the CDR3, the DNA is TGTGCCAGCAGTTCCCGACTAGCGGGTCGCTACGAGCAGTACTTC. The chain uses TRBV7-9 and TRBJ2-7; 10 bases align to TRBD2. V was clipped by 6 bases and J by 3 bases; unmatched bases: 8. CDR3 length: 15 residues. Germline V CDR1 and CDR2: SEHNR, FQNEAQ (reference sequence). Full variable domain (missing parts from reference TRBV7-9 and TRBJ2-7): DTGVSQNPRHKITKRGQNVTFRCDPISEHNRLYWYRQTLGQGPEFLTYFQNEAQLEKSRLLSDRFSAERPKGSFSTLEIQRTEQGDSAMYLCASSSRLAGRYEQYFGPGTRLTVT.

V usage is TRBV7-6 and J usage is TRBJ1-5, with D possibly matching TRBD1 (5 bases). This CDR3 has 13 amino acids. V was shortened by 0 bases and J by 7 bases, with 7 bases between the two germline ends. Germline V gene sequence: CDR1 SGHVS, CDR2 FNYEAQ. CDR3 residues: CASSLAREQPQHF. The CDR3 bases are TGTGCCAGCAGCTTAGCCAGGGAACAGCCCCAGCATTTT.

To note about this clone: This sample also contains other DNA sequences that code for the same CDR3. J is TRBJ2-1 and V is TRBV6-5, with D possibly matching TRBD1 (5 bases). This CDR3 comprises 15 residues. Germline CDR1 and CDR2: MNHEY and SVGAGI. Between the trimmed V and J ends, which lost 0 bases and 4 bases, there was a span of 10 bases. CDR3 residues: CASSYSGVGYNEQFF. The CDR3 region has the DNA TGTGCCAGCAGTTACTCAGGGGTGGGATACAATGAGCAGTTCTTC.

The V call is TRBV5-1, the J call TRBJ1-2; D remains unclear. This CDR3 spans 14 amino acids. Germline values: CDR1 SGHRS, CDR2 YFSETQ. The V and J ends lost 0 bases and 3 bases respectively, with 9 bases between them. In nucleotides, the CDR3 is TGCGCCAGCAGCTTGGGGCGGATAGACTATGGCTACACCTTC. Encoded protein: CASSLGRIDYGYTF.

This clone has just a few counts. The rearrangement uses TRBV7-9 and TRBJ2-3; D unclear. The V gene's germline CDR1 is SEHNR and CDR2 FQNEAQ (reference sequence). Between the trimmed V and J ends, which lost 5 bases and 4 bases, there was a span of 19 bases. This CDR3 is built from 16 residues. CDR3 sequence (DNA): TGTGCCAGCAGCCTCTCAATCGGCCTAGTTGCAGATACGCAGTATTTT. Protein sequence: CASSLSIGLVADTQYF.

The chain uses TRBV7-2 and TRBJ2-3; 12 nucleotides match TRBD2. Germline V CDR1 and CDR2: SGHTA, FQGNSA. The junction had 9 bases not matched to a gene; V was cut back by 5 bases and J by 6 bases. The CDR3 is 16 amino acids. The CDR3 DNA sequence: TGTGCCAGCAGCACACGACTAGCGGGAGTGTTGGATACGCAGTATTTT. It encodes CASSTRLAGVLDTQYF. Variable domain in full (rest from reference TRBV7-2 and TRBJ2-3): GAGVSQSPSNKVTEKGKDVELRCDPISGHTALYWYRQSLGQGLEFLIYFQGNSAPDKSGLPSDRFSAERTGGSVSTLTIQRTQQEDSAVYLCASSTRLAGVLDTQYFGPGTRLTVL.

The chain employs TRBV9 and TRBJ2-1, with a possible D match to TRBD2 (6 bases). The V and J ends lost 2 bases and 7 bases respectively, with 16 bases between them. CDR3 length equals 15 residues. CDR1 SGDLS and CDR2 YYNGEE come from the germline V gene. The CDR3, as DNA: TGTGCCAGCAGCGTTGGTGGGAGCGGGCTAAATGAGCAGTTCTTC. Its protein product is CASSVGGSGLNEQFF. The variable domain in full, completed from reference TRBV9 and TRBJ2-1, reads DSGVTQTPKHLITATGQRVTLRCSPRSGDLSVYWYQQSLDQGLQFLIQYYNGEERAKGNILERFSAQQFPDLHSELNLSSLELGDSALYFCASSVGGSGLNEQFFGPGTRLTVL.

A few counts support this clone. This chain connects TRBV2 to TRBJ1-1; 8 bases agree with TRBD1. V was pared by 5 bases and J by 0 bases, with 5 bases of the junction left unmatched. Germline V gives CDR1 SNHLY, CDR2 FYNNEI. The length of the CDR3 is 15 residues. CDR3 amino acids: CASSRQGNLNTEAFF. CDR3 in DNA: TGTGCCAGCAGTAGACAGGGGAACCTGAACACTGAAGCTTTCTTT.

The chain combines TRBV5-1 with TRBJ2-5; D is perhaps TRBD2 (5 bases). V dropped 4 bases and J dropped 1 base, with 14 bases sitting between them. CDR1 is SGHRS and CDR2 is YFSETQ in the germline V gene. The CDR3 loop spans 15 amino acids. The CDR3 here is CASSPYRLRQETQYF. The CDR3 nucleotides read TGCGCCAGCAGCCCATATAGACTACGCCAAGAGACCCAGTACTTC. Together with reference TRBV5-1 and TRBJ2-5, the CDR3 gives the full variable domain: KAGVTQTPRYLIKTRGQQVTLSCSPISGHRSVSWYQQTPGQGLQFLFEYFSETQRNKGNFPGRFSGRQFSNSRSEMNVSTLELGDSALYLCASSPYRLRQETQYFGPGTRLLVL.

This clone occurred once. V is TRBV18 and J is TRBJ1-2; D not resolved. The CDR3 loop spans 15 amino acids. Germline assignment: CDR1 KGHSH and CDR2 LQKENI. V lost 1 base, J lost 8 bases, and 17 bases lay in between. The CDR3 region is CASSPQRGGGLGYTF. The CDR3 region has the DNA TGTGCCAGCTCACCACAGCGGGGTGGAGGCCTGGGCTACACCTTC.

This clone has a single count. Written as DNA, the CDR3 is TGTGCCAGCTCACCACGATACGGGAAGGAGACCCAGTACTTC. It codes for CASSPRYGKETQYF. The J gene is TRBJ2-5, the V gene TRBV18; possible D gene TRBD2, 5 bases. This CDR3 spans 14 amino acids. The V end was cut by 1 base, the J end by 5 bases, with 11 bases between. CDR1 and CDR2 (germline): KGHSH, LQKENI.

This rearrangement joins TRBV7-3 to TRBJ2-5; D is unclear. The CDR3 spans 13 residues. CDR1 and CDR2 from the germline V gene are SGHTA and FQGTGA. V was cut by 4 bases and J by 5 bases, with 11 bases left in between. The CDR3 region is CASSSGSGETQYF. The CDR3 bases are TGTGCCAGCAGCTCTGGTTCCGGGGAGACCCAGTACTTC.

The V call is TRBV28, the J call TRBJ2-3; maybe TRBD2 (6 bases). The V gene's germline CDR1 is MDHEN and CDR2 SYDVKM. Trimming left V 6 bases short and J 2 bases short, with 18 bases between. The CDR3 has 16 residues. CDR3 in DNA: TGTGCCAGCAGCTCGGGTTGGGGCGGGACCACAGATACGCAGTATTTT. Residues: CASSSGWGGTTDTQYF.

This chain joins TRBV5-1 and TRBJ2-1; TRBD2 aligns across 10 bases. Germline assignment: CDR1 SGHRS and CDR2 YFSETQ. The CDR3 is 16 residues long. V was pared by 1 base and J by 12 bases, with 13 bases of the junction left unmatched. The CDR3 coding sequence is TGCGCCAGCAGCTTGACCACTAGCGGGATCTATATGGGGCAGTTCTTC. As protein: CASSLTTSGIYMGQFF.

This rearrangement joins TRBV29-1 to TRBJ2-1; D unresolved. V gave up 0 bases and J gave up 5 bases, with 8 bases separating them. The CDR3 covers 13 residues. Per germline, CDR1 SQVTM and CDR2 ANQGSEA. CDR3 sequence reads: CSVEEASDNEQFF. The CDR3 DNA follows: TGCAGCGTTGAAGAGGCTAGTGACAATGAGCAGTTCTTC.